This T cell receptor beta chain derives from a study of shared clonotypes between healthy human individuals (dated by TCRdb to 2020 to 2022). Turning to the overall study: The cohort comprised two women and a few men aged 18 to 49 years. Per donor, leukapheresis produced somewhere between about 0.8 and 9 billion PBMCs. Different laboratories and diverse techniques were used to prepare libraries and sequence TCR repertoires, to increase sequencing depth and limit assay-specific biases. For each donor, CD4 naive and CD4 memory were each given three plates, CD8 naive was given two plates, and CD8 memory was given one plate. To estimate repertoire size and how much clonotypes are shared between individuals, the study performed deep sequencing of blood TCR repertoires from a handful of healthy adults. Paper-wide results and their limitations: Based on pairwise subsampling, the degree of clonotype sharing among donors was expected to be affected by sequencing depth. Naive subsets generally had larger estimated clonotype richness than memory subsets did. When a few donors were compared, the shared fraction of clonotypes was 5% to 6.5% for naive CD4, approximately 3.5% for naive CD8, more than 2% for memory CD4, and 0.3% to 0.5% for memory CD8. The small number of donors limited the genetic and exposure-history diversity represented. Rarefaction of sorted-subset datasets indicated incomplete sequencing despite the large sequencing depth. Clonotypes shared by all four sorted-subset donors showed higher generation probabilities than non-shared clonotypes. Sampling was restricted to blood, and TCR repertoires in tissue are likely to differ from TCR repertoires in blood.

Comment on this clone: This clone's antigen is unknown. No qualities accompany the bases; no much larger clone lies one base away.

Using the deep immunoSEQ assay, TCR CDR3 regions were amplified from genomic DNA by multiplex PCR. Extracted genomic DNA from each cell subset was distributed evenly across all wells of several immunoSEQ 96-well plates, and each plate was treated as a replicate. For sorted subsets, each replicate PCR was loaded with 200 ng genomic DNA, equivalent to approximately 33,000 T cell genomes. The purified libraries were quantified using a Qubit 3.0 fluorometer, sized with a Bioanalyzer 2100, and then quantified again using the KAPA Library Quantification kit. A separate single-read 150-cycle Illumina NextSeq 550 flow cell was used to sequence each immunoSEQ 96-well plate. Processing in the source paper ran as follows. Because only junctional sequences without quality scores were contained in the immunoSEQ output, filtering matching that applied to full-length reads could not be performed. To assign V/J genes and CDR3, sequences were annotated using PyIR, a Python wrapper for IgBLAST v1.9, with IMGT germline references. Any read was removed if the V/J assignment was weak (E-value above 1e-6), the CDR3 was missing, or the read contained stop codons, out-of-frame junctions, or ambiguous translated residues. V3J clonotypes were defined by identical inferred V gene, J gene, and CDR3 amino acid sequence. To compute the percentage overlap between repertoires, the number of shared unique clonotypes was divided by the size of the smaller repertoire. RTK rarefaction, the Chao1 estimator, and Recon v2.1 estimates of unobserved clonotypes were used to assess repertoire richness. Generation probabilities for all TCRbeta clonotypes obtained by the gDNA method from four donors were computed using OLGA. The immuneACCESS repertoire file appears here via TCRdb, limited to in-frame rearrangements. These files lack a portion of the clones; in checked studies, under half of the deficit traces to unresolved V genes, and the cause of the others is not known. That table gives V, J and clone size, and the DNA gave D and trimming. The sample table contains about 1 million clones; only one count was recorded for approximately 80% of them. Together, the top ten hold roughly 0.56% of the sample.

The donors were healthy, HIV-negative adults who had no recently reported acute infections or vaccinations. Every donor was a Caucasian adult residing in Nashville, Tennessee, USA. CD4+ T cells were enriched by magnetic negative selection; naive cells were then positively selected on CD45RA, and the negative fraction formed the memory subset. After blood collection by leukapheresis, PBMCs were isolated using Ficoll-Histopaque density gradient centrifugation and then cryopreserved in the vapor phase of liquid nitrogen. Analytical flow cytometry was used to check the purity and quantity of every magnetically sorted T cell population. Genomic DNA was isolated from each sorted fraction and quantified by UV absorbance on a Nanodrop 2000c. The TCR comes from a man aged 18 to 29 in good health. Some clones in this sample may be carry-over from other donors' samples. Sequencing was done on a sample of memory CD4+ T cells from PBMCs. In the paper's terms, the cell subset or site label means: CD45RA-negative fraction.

The nucleotide sequence reads TGTGCCAGCAGCTTGGGGGTGGACGGGGGACGGGACAGGGCTGATCAGCCCCAGCATTTT. It translates to CASSLGVDGGRDRADQPQHF. The chain is assembled from TRBV11-3 and TRBJ1-5, with 9 central nucleotides matching TRBD1. Germline trimming: 3 bases from V, 5 bases from J; junction bases outside gene matches: 20. From its cysteine to its phenylalanine, the CDR3 spans 20 amino acids. This entry keeps only the CDR3 DNA: 60 bases, framed from base 1. CDR1 SGHNT and CDR2 YENEEA are derived from the germline V gene.